A single sample gave rise to the 29 T cell receptor beta chains below, sequenced in a study of T-cell memory formation after mild COVID-19. TCRdb recomputed calls from the 5' RACE reads with MiXCR, one row per CDR3 protein. The sample yields about 100,000 distinct CDR3 sequences, under 15% seen once. Sequenced input: PBMCs or a T cell subset sorted from them (not recorded which). These receptors originate from a man aged 18 to 29 who had mild COVID-19 (a few samples of this study predate the infection). Cell type and time point are not known.

In this sample, this clonotype turned up many times. The rearrangement links TRBV20-1 to TRBJ1-1, with 10 bases aligning to TRBD1. The CDR3 extends over 13 amino acids. Germline lookup yields CDR1 DFQATT and CDR2 SNEGSKA (reference sequence). The V gene end was trimmed by 4 bases and the J gene end by 4 bases; junction bases not matched to a gene: 3. For the CDR3, the DNA is TGCAGTGCTAAGGACAGGGGGACCACTGAAGCTTTCTTT. Its translation is CSAKDRGTTEAFF.

The chain has TRBV4-3 and TRBJ2-5; perhaps TRBD2 as D (5 bases). V lost 1 base and J 1 base, leaving 13 bases between the germline ends. Germline V gene sequence: CDR1 LGHNA, CDR2 YSLEER. The CDR3 is 16 amino acids. Here the CDR3 reads CASSQAAGEFQETQYF. CDR3 nucleotide sequence: TGCGCCAGCAGCCAAGCGGCCGGGGAGTTCCAAGAGACCCAGTACTTC.

The CDR3 is CASSASGGPSTDTQYF. DNA of the CDR3: TGCGCCAGCAGCGCCTCCGGGGGGCCTAGCACAGATACGCAGTATTTT. This chain joins TRBV5-1 and TRBJ2-3, with D tentatively TRBD2 (7 bases). V lost 4 bases and J lost 0, with 15 bases in between. Germline-derived CDR1 and CDR2 are SGHRS and YFSETQ. The CDR3 extends over 16 amino acids. The full variable domain, with the rest looked up from reference TRBV5-1 and TRBJ2-3, is KAGVTQTPRYLIKTRGQQVTLSCSPISGHRSVSWYQQTPGQGLQFLFEYFSETQRNKGNFPGRFSGRQFSNSRSEMNVSTLELGDSALYLCASSASGGPSTDTQYFGPGTRLTVL.

The chain has TRBV6-4 and TRBJ2-1; TRBD1 aligns across 7 bases. Trimming removed 6 bases from V and 8 bases from J; junction bases left unmatched: 13. This CDR3 region has 15 residues. Germline V lookup: CDR1 MRHNA, CDR2 SNTAGT. CDR3 protein: CASSDRTGGIHEQFF. The DNA for the CDR3 is TGTGCCAGCAGCGACAGGACAGGTGGTATCCATGAGCAGTTCTTC.

CDR3 loop: CASRQPSQETQYF. CDR3 bases: TGTGCCAGTCGCCAGCCCTCCCAAGAGACCCAGTACTTC. The chain carries TRBV7-9 and TRBJ2-5; D remains unclear. The CDR3 length is 13 residues. CDR1 and CDR2 (germline): SEHNR, FQNEAQ (reference sequence). The V end was cut by 9 bases, the J end by 1 base, with 12 bases between.

V usage is TRBV14 and J usage is TRBJ2-7; the match to TRBD1 covers 9 bases. Germline V gene lookup returns CDR1 SGHDN and CDR2 FVKESK. J gave up 3 bases and V 5 bases, and 8 bases lay outside the gene matches. There are 15 residues in the CDR3. CDR3 amino acids: CASSYSGTGYYEQYF. CDR3 nucleotides: TGTGCCAGCAGCTACAGCGGGACAGGGTACTACGAGCAGTACTTC. Using reference TRBV14 and TRBJ2-7 for the parts outside the CDR3, the full variable domain is EAGVTQFPSHSVIEKGQTVTLRCDPISGHDNLYWYRRVMGKEIKFLLHFVKESKQDESGMPNNRFLAERTGGTYSTLKVQPAELEDSGVYFCASSYSGTGYYEQYFGPGTRLTVT.

This clonotype was picked up a small number of times. V gene TRBV27 combines with J gene TRBJ2-7; D is unresolved. The germline CDR1 and CDR2 sequences are MNHEY and SMNVEV (reference sequence). Deletions cut 6 bases from V and 4 bases from J, with 10 bases between. This CDR3 has 12 amino acids. DNA of the CDR3: TGTGCCAGCAGGGGCCTGGGGTACGAGCAGTACGTC. Its translation is CASRGLGYEQYV.

This clonotype came up a few times. The V gene is TRBV6-4, the J gene TRBJ2-1, with no clear D. V was trimmed by 4 bases and J by 5 bases, leaving 15 bases between them. The CDR3 loop spans 15 amino acids. Germline V CDR1 and CDR2: MRHNA, SNTAGT. CDR3 DNA sequence: TGTGCCAGCAGTGCCGTGGGAAGTGGGAACAATGAGCAGTTCTTC. This codes for CASSAVGSGNNEQFF.

V is TRBV5-1 and J is TRBJ2-1; D is perhaps TRBD1 or TRBD2 (5 bases each). The germline gives CDR1 SGHRS, CDR2 YFSETQ. Trimming removed 8 bases from V and 5 bases from J, with 29 bases in between. The CDR3 runs 18 residues. CDR3: CARTPGPLITTTHNEQFF. DNA of the CDR3: TGCGCCAGGACGCCGGGACCGTTGATAACTACTACCCACAATGAGCAGTTCTTC.

This clonotype was detected many times. The chain carries TRBV7-9 and TRBJ2-1; TRBD1 agrees at 7 bases. This CDR3 spans 14 amino acids. Germline CDR1 reads SEHNR; CDR2 reads FQNEAQ (reference sequence). Trimming took 8 bases from V and 6 from J; bases not matched to a gene: 10. This chain's CDR3 is CASLGQDMSNEQFF. CDR3 coding DNA: TGTGCCAGCCTAGGACAGGATATGTCCAATGAGCAGTTCTTC.

This clonotype appeared a few times. The chain links TRBV5-4 to TRBJ1-2; D is unclear. Trimming removed 3 bases at V and 4 bases at J, with 13 bases between. The CDR3 is 14 amino acids. Germline V gene sequence: CDR1 SGHNT, CDR2 YYREEE (reference sequence). The CDR3 nucleotides read TGTGCCAGCAGCTCCATCAAGGATGTCTATGGCTACACCTTC. As protein: CASSSIKDVYGYTF. Supplemented by reference TRBV5-4 and TRBJ1-2, the full variable domain reads ETGVTQSPTHLIKTRGQQVTLRCSSQSGHNTVSWYQQALGQGPQFIFQYYREEENGRGNFPPRFSGLQFPNYSSELNVNALELDDSALYLCASSSIKDVYGYTFGSGTRLTVV.

The sample holds a few counts of this clonotype. V and J are TRBV4-1 and TRBJ2-7, with 8 bases fitting TRBD2. V dropped 0 bases and J dropped 5; count of bases not matched to a gene: 6. Germline CDR1 MGHRA, CDR2 YSYEKL. CDR3 size: 15 residues. The CDR3 protein is CASSQDSRGGDEQYF. The CDR3 region has the DNA TGCGCCAGCAGCCAAGATTCTCGGGGGGGCGACGAGCAGTACTTC.

The chain carries TRBV7-2 and TRBJ2-3; D is uncertain. Per germline, CDR1 SGHTA and CDR2 FQGNSA. The CDR3 contains 16 residues. Trimming took off 5 bases at V and 0 bases at J, with 15 bases between the two ends. The CDR3 loop reads CASSPRLVTSTDTQYF. The CDR3, as DNA: TGTGCCAGCAGCCCCCGACTCGTGACTAGCACAGATACGCAGTATTTT. The complete variable domain, with remaining parts taken from reference TRBV7-2 and TRBJ2-3, reads GAGVSQSPSNKVTEKGKDVELRCDPISGHTALYWYRQSLGQGLEFLIYFQGNSAPDKSGLPSDRFSAERTGGSVSTLTIQRTQQEDSAVYLCASSPRLVTSTDTQYFGPGTRLTVL.

The chain combines TRBV24-1 with TRBJ2-3; tentative D call: TRBD2 (5 bases). The germline CDR1 and CDR2 sequences are KGHDR and SFDVKD. V shed 7 bases and J shed 0 bases, with 10 bases lying between them. The CDR3 loop spans 14 amino acids. The CDR3 coding sequence is TGTGCCACCAGGCCCGAGGGAAGCACAGATACGCAGTATTTT. This sequence encodes CATRPEGSTDTQYF.

In its sample, this clonotype was seen a few times. This sequence joins TRBV6-2 or TRBV6-3 and TRBJ2-1; the D is unclear. This CDR3 has 14 amino acids. Germline V gene data show CDR1 as MNHEY and CDR2 as SVGEGT. The V gene lost 3 bases and the J gene lost 5 bases, with 11 bases spanning the gap. The CDR3 nucleotides are TGTGCCAGCAGTTATGAAGGGCCCCACAATGAGCAGTTCTTC. Its translation is CASSYEGPHNEQFF.

This rearrangement joins TRBV6-6 to TRBJ1-2, with unresolved D. The V end was cut by 7 bases, the J end by 0 bases, with 15 bases between. The germline V gene encodes CDR1 MNHNY and CDR2 SVGAGI (reference sequence). This CDR3 has 15 residues. CDR3 in amino acids: CASTPIRSPNYGYTF. The CDR3 nucleotides are TGTGCCAGCACCCCCATTCGCTCTCCTAACTATGGCTACACCTTC.

In its sample, this clonotype was seen a few times. The genes are TRBV5-4 and TRBJ2-3, with 7 bases identical to TRBD1. This CDR3 is built from 17 residues. V dropped 1 base and J dropped 4; count of bases not matched to a gene: 12. Per germline, CDR1 SGHNT and CDR2 YYREEE (reference sequence). CDR3 amino acids: CASSLPDRVELADTQYF. The CDR3 coding sequence is TGTGCCAGCAGCTTGCCCGACAGGGTTGAGTTGGCAGATACGCAGTATTTT.

The chain has TRBV18 and TRBJ2-3, with 7 bases identical to TRBD1. CDR1 is KGHSH, CDR2 LQKENI, per germline. With V trimmed by 1 base and J by 2 bases, 9 bases remained unmatched. CDR3 length: 17 residues. In nucleotides, the CDR3 is TGTGCCAGCTCACCACTCCCGGGACAGAGCCCCACAGATACGCAGTATTTT. Translation gives CASSPLPGQSPTDTQYF.

This clonotype appeared many times. The rearrangement links TRBV5-1 to TRBJ1-1; D uncertain. Looked up from germline, CDR1 is SGHRS and CDR2 is YFSETQ. This CDR3 is built from 13 residues. The V and J ends lost 5 bases and 5 bases respectively, with 13 bases between them. The CDR3, as DNA: TGCGCCAGCAGTCTGGGATCAGAGACTGAAGCTTTCTTT. Encoded protein: CASSLGSETEAFF.

This chain uses TRBV19 with TRBJ1-1; no clear D. The CDR3 contains 13 residues. Germline CDR1 LNHDA, CDR2 SQIVND (reference sequence). Trimming removed 0 bases from V and 6 bases from J, with 8 bases in between. Here the CDR3 reads CASSIDGIPEAFF. The CDR3 region has the DNA TGTGCCAGTAGTATAGACGGTATCCCTGAAGCTTTCTTT.

The CDR3 nucleotides are TGCGCCAGCACGGACGGCCTTACGGACAGCAATGAGCAGTACTTC. Protein: CASTDGLTDSNEQYF. This chain links TRBV5-1 with TRBJ2-7; possible D gene TRBD1, 6 bases. V lost 6 bases and J lost 7, with 23 bases in between. CDR3 length equals 15 residues. Germline V gene sequence: CDR1 SGHRS, CDR2 YFSETQ.

This clonotype was seen many times. The chain combines TRBV4-1 with TRBJ2-7; D gene ambiguous. Trimming left V 0 bases short and J 2 bases short, with 5 bases between. CDR1 is MGHRA and CDR2 is YSYEKL in the germline V gene. The CDR3 has 13 amino acids. The CDR3 nucleotides read TGCGCCAGCAGCCAAGATTTCACCTACGAGCAGTACTTC. This translates into CASSQDFTYEQYF.

This clonotype has just a few counts. V is TRBV27 and J is TRBJ2-3; D ambiguous. V was clipped by 5 bases and J by 4 bases, with 16 bases between them. Germline CDR1 MNHEY, CDR2 SMNVEV (reference sequence). The CDR3 spans 15 residues. The CDR3: CASSPRWGSPDTQYF. In DNA form, the CDR3 reads TGTGCCAGCAGTCCCCGCTGGGGTTCGCCAGATACGCAGTATTTT.

This clonotype turned up a few times. Mismatch with germline at one junction end may stem from a read error. For the CDR3, the DNA is TGTGCTAGCAGCTTAGGCGGAGACTACAATGAGCAGTTCTTC. It translates to CASSLGGDYNEQFF. This chain joins TRBV7-7 and TRBJ2-1; D remains unclear. The germline CDR1 and CDR2 sequences are SSHAT and FNYEAQ (reference sequence). This CDR3 has 14 residues.

The J gene is TRBJ2-4, the V gene TRBV12-3 or TRBV12-4; D is perhaps TRBD1 or TRBD2 (5 bases each). The CDR3 runs 19 residues. V lost 5 bases to trimming and J lost 1 base, with 24 bases between them. CDR3 sequence reads: CASSLGPLSLSGAKNIQYF. The CDR3, as DNA: TGTGCCAGCAGTCTGGGACCTCTCAGTCTCTCCGGGGCCAAAAACATTCAGTACTTC.

This sequence joins TRBV7-9 and TRBJ2-5; no firm D call. Germline loops: CDR1 SEHNR, CDR2 FQNEAQ (reference sequence). V was clipped by 5 bases and J by 5 bases, with 9 bases between them. The CDR3 sequence is 12 residues long. DNA for the CDR3: TGTGCCAGCAGCCCAACGTGGGAGACCCAGTACTTC. This translates into CASSPTWETQYF. Filled out from reference TRBV7-9 and TRBJ2-5, the complete variable domain reads DTGVSQNPRHKITKRGQNVTFRCDPISEHNRLYWYRQTLGQGPEFLTYFQNEAQLEKSRLLSDRFSAERPKGSFSTLEIQRTEQGDSAMYLCASSPTWETQYFGPGTRLLVL.

This clonotype was counted a few times. This sequence joins TRBV4-1 and TRBJ1-1; weak D call: TRBD1 (5 bases). Germline V gene sequence: CDR1 MGHRA, CDR2 YSYEKL. V was trimmed by 0 bases and J by 0 bases, leaving 11 bases between them. The CDR3 runs to 16 residues. The CDR3, as DNA: TGCGCCAGCAGCCAAGATATGGGGGTCATGAACACTGAAGCTTTCTTT. The encoded protein is CASSQDMGVMNTEAFF.

A few counts support this clonotype. This rearrangement joins TRBV2 to TRBJ1-4; no firm D call. Germline lookup yields CDR1 SNHLY and CDR2 FYNNEI. V lost 4 bases and J lost 0, with 6 bases in between. The length of the CDR3 is 14 residues. The CDR3 region has the DNA TGTGCCAGCAGTGGGCCCGCAACTAATGAAAAACTGTTTTTT. This sequence encodes CASSGPATNEKLFF.

V is TRBV4-1 and J is TRBJ1-1; 7 bases map to TRBD1. Germline values: CDR1 MGHRA, CDR2 YSYEKL. V shed 0 bases and J 5 bases; nucleotides not matched to a gene: 9. The CDR3 length is 16 residues. The CDR3 DNA sequence: TGCGCCAGCAGCCAAGAAGGGGGCAGGGTGGGTACTGAAGCTTTCTTT. Translation gives CASSQEGGRVGTEAFF.